The rows below give T cell receptor beta chains drawn from one sample of a study of shared clonotypes between healthy human individuals. Using immunoSEQ multiplex PCR, the repertoire was profiled, and TCRdb retains in-frame clones only, with some absent. The sample has about 380,000 clones, about 96% seen once. The sequenced material came from memory CD8+ T cells sorted from blood. The receptors derive from a man aged 30 to 45 in good health. CDR3s include the opening cysteine and the closing phenylalanine or tryptophan. The order of the fields is clone size, J gene, D gene, V gene, CDR3 protein, CDR3 DNA. The D gene is left open where the match is weak. Rows give clone size only sometimes, using once, few, many, or a class for an expanded clone.

>NA|TRBJ2-6|NA|TRBV28
CASSFTGKAGANVLTF
TGTGCCAGCAGTTTTACAGGCAAGGCTGGGGCCAACGTCCTGACTTTC
>NA|TRBJ1-5|TRBD1|TRBV19
CASTPSGQGNQPQHF
TGTGCCAGTACCCCTTCGGGACAGGGCAATCAGCCCCAGCATTTT
>NA|TRBJ2-5|NA|TRBV11-2
CASSPEETQYF
TGTGCCAGTAGCCCGGAAGAGACCCAGTACTTC
>once|TRBJ2-2|NA|TRBV21-1
CASSKGLEAEPGELFF
TGTGCCAGCAGCAAAGGACTAGAGGCAGAACCCGGGGAGCTGTTTTTT
>NA|TRBJ2-6|NA|TRBV27
CASSPSSGANVLTF
TGTGCCAGCAGCCCTAGCTCTGGGGCCAACGTCCTGACTTTC
>NA|TRBJ1-1|NA|TRBV18
CASEPWTDTEAFF
TGTGCCAGCGAACCATGGACGGACACTGAAGCTTTCTTT
>once|TRBJ2-7|TRBD2|TRBV9
CASSVGPTSPHEQYF
TGTGCCAGCAGCGTAGGGCCGACTAGCCCCCACGAGCAGTACTTC
>NA|TRBJ1-1|NA|TRBV28
CASSPGGNTEAFF
TGTGCCAGCAGCCCTGGCGGGAACACTGAAGCTTTCTTT
>NA|TRBJ2-1|NA|TRBV18
CASSPLNYLGNEQFF
TGTGCCAGCTCACCACTAAACTACCTGGGGAATGAGCAGTTCTTC
>NA|TRBJ2-7|TRBD2|TRBV5-4
CASSLGREGLSYEQYF
TGTGCCAGCAGCTTGGGTCGGGAGGGCCTATCCTACGAGCAGTACTTC
>NA|TRBJ2-1|TRBD2|TRBV5-4
CASSLPSGRVNEQFF
TGTGCCAGCAGCTTGCCTAGCGGGAGGGTCAATGAGCAGTTCTTC
>NA|TRBJ2-2|NA|TRBV10-3
CAISESKGTGELFF
TGTGCCATCAGTGAGTCAAAGGGGACCGGGGAGCTGTTTTTT
>NA|TRBJ2-2|NA|TRBV2
CASQRVGTGELFF
TGTGCCAGTCAGCGGGTGGGGACCGGGGAGCTGTTTTTT
>NA|TRBJ1-1|NA|TRBV6-1
CASSPEVMNTEAFF
TGTGCCAGCAGTCCTGAGGTAATGAACACTGAAGCTTTCTTT
>NA|TRBJ1-2|NA|TRBV19
CASSITDNYGYTF
TGTGCCAGTAGTATTACTGACAACTATGGCTACACCTTC